This is a list of T cell receptor beta chains from one sample in a study of a mutant IDH1 vaccine in newly diagnosed glioma. Method: immunoSEQ multiplex PCR; TCRdb's copy keeps in-frame clones and lacks some. The sample records about 72,000 clones, 84% being singletons. These TCRs' antigens remain unknown. The sample consisted of PBMCs, taken from a glioma patient whose treatment included an IDH1 peptide vaccine. Source of these receptors: a man in his late teens or twenties with glioma. Each CDR3 is given with its conserved first and last residue.

length: 14; V: TRBV5-1; J: TRBJ1-2; CDR3: CASSLTGVNYGYTF
length: 13; V: TRBV6-4; J: TRBJ1-1; CDR3: CASSETVNTEAFF
length: 15; V: TRBV4-3; J: TRBJ1-2; CDR3: CASSQDRGANYGYTF
length: 14; V: TRBV6-5; J: TRBJ1-5; CDR3: CASSFGQGNQPQHF
length: 14; V: TRBV6-1; J: TRBJ2-1; CDR3: CASSLSRPAGEQFF
length: 13; V: TRBV5-4; J: TRBJ1-1; CDR3: CASSLYLNTEAFF
length: 13; V: TRBV13; J: TRBJ2-7; CDR3: CAATQGLGGEQYF
length: 11; V: TRBV10-3; J: TRBJ2-1; CDR3: CAISENNEQFF
length: 17; V: TRBV4-1; J: TRBJ2-7; CDR3: CASSQAGTGLIPYEQYF
length: 13; V: TRBV27; J: TRBJ2-5; CDR3: CASSPSGWETQYF
length: 16; V: TRBV19; J: TRBJ1-1; CDR3: CASSIGWANLNTEAFF
length: 17; V: TRBV5-1; J: TRBJ2-1; CDR3: CASSPWAGQSGNNEQFF
length: 14; V: TRBV27; J: TRBJ2-3; CDR3: CASSGPGSTDTQYF
length: 12; V: TRBV5-1; J: TRBJ2-2; CDR3: CASSLVYGELFF
length: 15; V: TRBV6-1; J: TRBJ2-7; CDR3: CASSEGAGPTYEQYF
length: 13; V: TRBV6-5; J: TRBJ2-7; CDR3: CASSYSRLGEQYF
length: 15; V: TRBV7-8; J: TRBJ2-1; CDR3: CASSHNPGAHNEQFF
length: 11; V: TRBV7-9; J: TRBJ1-1; CDR3: CASGGDTEAFF
length: 16; V: TRBV19; J: TRBJ2-7; CDR3: CASSETGAPGPYEQYF
length: 12; V: TRBV5-5; J: TRBJ1-1; CDR3: CASSLDLTEAFF
length: 13; V: TRBV5-1; J: TRBJ1-1; CDR3: CASSTGPLTEAFF
length: 16; V: TRBV6-5; J: TRBJ1-3; CDR3: CASSYSRRTTGNTIYF
length: 12; V: TRBV5-6; J: TRBJ2-7; CDR3: CASSVLLYEQYF
length: 15; V: TRBV6-6; J: TRBJ2-7; CDR3: CASSYSIAGSYEQYF
length: 16; V: TRBV19; J: TRBJ1-1; CDR3: CASSKRQGAEGSEAFF
length: 14; V: TRBV6-5; J: TRBJ1-3; CDR3: CASKGQGTGNTIYF
length: 17; V: TRBV7-2; J: TRBJ2-1; CDR3: CASSLWTSVRSYNEQFF
length: 13; V: TRBV11-2; J: TRBJ1-1; CDR3: CASSLEGSTEAFF
length: 14; V: TRBV5-4; J: TRBJ1-2; CDR3: CASNHRAVNYGYTF
length: 15; V: TRBV19; J: TRBJ2-7; CDR3: CASSTKTGAVHEQYF
length: 14; V: TRBV30; J: TRBJ2-1; CDR3: CAWTPKPSYNEQFF
length: 17; V: TRBV5-8; J: TRBJ2-4; CDR3: CASSQAEPDSEANIQYF
length: 12; V: TRBV29-1; J: TRBJ2-2; CDR3: CSVEGGTGELFF
length: 17; V: TRBV19; J: TRBJ1-4; CDR3: CASSFLTRGLQNEKLFF
length: 18; V: TRBV9; J: TRBJ2-3; CDR3: CASSARTGGSPSTDTQYF
length: 15; V: TRBV30; J: TRBJ1-2; CDR3: CAWSSGSRILGGYTF
length: 16; V: TRBV4-1; J: TRBJ1-2; CDR3: CASSQDLAVGYYGYTF
length: 13; V: TRBV25-1; J: TRBJ1-2; CDR3: CASSEYSNYGYTF
length: 17; V: TRBV14; J: TRBJ2-6; CDR3: CASSQDWRGAGANVLTF
length: 15; V: TRBV5-8; J: TRBJ2-2; CDR3: CASSKGQTMPGELFF
length: 17; V: TRBV7-2; J: TRBJ2-5; CDR3: CASSNLIAGGPSETQYF
length: 12; V: TRBV2; J: TRBJ2-5; CDR3: CAGGLLQETQYF
length: 14; V: TRBV18; J: TRBJ1-5; CDR3: CASSDRAADQPQHF